This TCR beta chain comes out of a study of shared clonotypes between healthy human individuals. Trimming cost V 1 base and J 6 bases, with 7 bases left between them. Germline V CDR1 and CDR2: SGHTA, FQGNSA. The CDR3 has 12 residues. CD45RO-negative, CCR7-positively selected cells formed the naive CD8 fraction, excluding terminally differentiated effector memory CD45RA+ cells. The protocol was immunoSEQ multiplex PCR, while the TCRdb copy is restricted to in-frame clones and leaves out a portion. The repertoire has millions of clones, 85% to 95% of them found once; the top ten carry approximately 1.2%. Points on this clone: This CDR3 is also generated by other DNA sequences in the sample.

The chain joins TRBV7-2 to TRBJ2-7; TRBD2 might be the D (6 bases). This receptor was identified in a man aged 18 to 29 in good health. Material: naive CD8+ T cells sorted from blood. CDR3: CASSLGGVEQYF. CDR3 nucleotides: TGTGCCAGCAGCTTAGGCGGGGTCGAGCAGTACTTC.